These 20 T cell receptor beta chains were all obtained from the same sample, sequenced in a study of T cell responses to AZD1222 COVID-19 vaccine. Using immunoSEQ multiplex PCR, the repertoire was profiled, and TCRdb retains in-frame clones only, with some absent. The repertoire holds under 100,000 clones, around nine tenths seen once, with roughly 5.2% in the top ten. Sequencing was performed on peripheral blood, taken on day 0 of AZD1222 vaccination. These receptors came from an adult in good health.

This clone was picked up one time. The chain uses TRBV9 and TRBJ1-3; weak D call: TRBD1 (6 bases). This CDR3 spans 17 amino acids. Germline-derived CDR1 and CDR2 are SGDLS and YYNGEE. The germline V and J ends were trimmed by 0 bases and 0 bases, with 13 bases remaining between them. The CDR3 sequence: CASSVGIGGFSGNTIYF. CDR3 coding DNA: TGTGCCAGCAGCGTAGGCATAGGGGGTTTCTCTGGAAACACCATATATTTT.

The chain joins TRBV19 to TRBJ1-2, with 7 positions matching TRBD1. This CDR3 has 14 amino acids. J was trimmed by 4 bases and V by 0 bases; bases with no gene match: 2. CDR1 and CDR2 from the germline V gene are LNHDA and SQIVND (reference sequence). The CDR3 region is CASSIETGSYGYTF. The DNA for the CDR3 is TGTGCCAGTAGTATAGAGACAGGGAGCTATGGCTACACCTTC.

This sequence joins TRBV2 and TRBJ1-2, with a weak D call TRBD1 (6 bases). CDR1 is SNHLY and CDR2 is FYNNEI in the germline V gene. Trimming shortened V by 6 bases and J by 0 bases, and 14 bases separated the two germline ends. CDR3 length equals 15 residues. CDR3 DNA: TGTGCCAGCAGAGGGGGATTAGCCTCTAACTATGGCTACACCTTC. Protein product: CASRGGLASNYGYTF.

V and J are TRBV7-9 and TRBJ2-2, with TRBD2 matching over 8 bases. V lost 5 bases and J lost 2; bases outside the gene matches: 4. Germline V gene lookup returns CDR1 SEHNR and CDR2 FQNEAQ (reference sequence). This CDR3 comprises 15 residues. Here the CDR3 DNA reads TGTGCCAGCAGCCTCGGGGGGGCTAACACCGGGGAGCTGTTTTTT. Translating gives CASSLGGANTGELFF.

This clone was detected once. The chain combines TRBV7-6 with TRBJ2-2; 10 nucleotides line up with TRBD2. V gave up 2 bases and J gave up 2 bases; unmatched junction bases: 20. Germline-derived CDR1 and CDR2 are SGHVS and FNYEAQ. This CDR3 has 22 amino acids. For the CDR3, the DNA is TGTGCCAGCAGCTTATCCCAAGCGGGGGGGTCCAGAACTCTACGAAACACCGGGGAGCTGTTTTTT. It encodes CASSLSQAGGSRTLRNTGELFF.

The count of this clone is one. The V call is TRBV27, the J call TRBJ1-2, with 8 bases identical to TRBD1. The CDR3 consists of 15 residues. V lost 5 bases and J lost 4; bases outside the gene matches: 9. CDR1 is MNHEY and CDR2 is SMNVEV in the germline V gene (reference sequence). DNA of the CDR3: TGTGCCAGCAGTAAAAGACAGGGGTACAGCTATGGCTACACCTTC. Its translation is CASSKRQGYSYGYTF.

V gene TRBV19 combines with J gene TRBJ1-1; tentatively, D is TRBD1 (5 bases). The germline CDR1 and CDR2 sequences are LNHDA and SQIVND (reference sequence). With 5 bases removed from V and 4 bases from J, the gap between germline ends came to 17 bases. The CDR3 length is 15 residues. The CDR3 DNA is TGTGCCAGTAGTCCGATGGGGCGGGACGCCACTGAAGCTTTCTTT. This translates into CASSPMGRDATEAFF.

The chain is built from TRBV7-9 and TRBJ2-7; 10 nucleotides match TRBD1. CDR1 is SEHNR, CDR2 FQNEAQ, per germline (reference sequence). Trimming took 3 bases from V and 5 from J; bases not matched to a gene: 7. The CDR3 totals 15 residues. The CDR3 loop is CASSFRDRGADEQYF. The DNA of the CDR3 is TGTGCCAGCAGCTTCCGGGACAGGGGCGCCGACGAGCAGTACTTC. Full variable domain (outside the CDR3, taken from reference TRBV7-9 and TRBJ2-7): DTGVSQNPRHKITKRGQNVTFRCDPISEHNRLYWYRQTLGQGPEFLTYFQNEAQLEKSRLLSDRFSAERPKGSFSTLEIQRTEQGDSAMYLCASSFRDRGADEQYFGPGTRLTVT.

The CDR3 DNA sequence: TGTGCCAGCACTTCGGGACAAGACTACGAGCAGTACTTC. It encodes CASTSGQDYEQYF. J is TRBJ2-7 and V is TRBV2; maybe TRBD1 (6 bases). V was shortened by 7 bases and J by 3 bases, with 13 bases between the two germline ends. This CDR3 spans 13 amino acids. CDR1 SNHLY and CDR2 FYNNEI come from the germline V gene. Together with reference TRBV2 and TRBJ2-7, the CDR3 gives the full variable domain: EPEVTQTPSHQVTQMGQEVILRCVPISNHLYFYWYRQILGQKVEFLVSFYNNEISEKSEIFDDQFSVERPDGSNFTLKIRSTKLEDSAMYFCASTSGQDYEQYFGPGTRLTVT.

This sequence joins TRBV9 and TRBJ1-3; maybe TRBD1 (6 bases). The germline V gene encodes CDR1 SGDLS and CDR2 YYNGEE. This CDR3 comprises 16 residues. With 3 bases removed from V and 4 bases from J, the gap between germline ends came to 17 bases. CDR3: CASSALSRGIGNTIYF. In nucleotides, the CDR3 is TGTGCCAGCAGCGCCCTTTCCAGGGGAATAGGAAACACCATATATTTT.

The chain carries TRBV6-5 and TRBJ1-6, with unresolved D. Germline lookup yields CDR1 MNHEY and CDR2 SVGAGI. V gave up 10 bases and J gave up 3 bases, with 13 bases separating them. The CDR3 runs to 14 residues. DNA of the CDR3: TGTGCCATCCCCGCGGATTTCTATAATTCACCCCTCCACTTT. Protein product: CAIPADFYNSPLHF.

The rearrangement joins TRBV2 to TRBJ2-7; D remains ambiguous. Trimming pared 3 bases from V and 0 bases from J, leaving 15 bases between. This CDR3 has 16 residues. Germline V gene lookup returns CDR1 SNHLY and CDR2 FYNNEI. CDR3: CASSDFWALSSYEQYF. In DNA, the CDR3 is TGTGCCAGCAGTGATTTCTGGGCCCTGAGCTCCTACGAGCAGTACTTC. Filled out from reference TRBV2 and TRBJ2-7, the complete variable domain reads EPEVTQTPSHQVTQMGQEVILRCVPISNHLYFYWYRQILGQKVEFLVSFYNNEISEKSEIFDDQFSVERPDGSNFTLKIRSTKLEDSAMYFCASSDFWALSSYEQYFGPGTRLTVT.

The chain links TRBV4-1 to TRBJ2-1; D might be TRBD1 (5 bases). The CDR3 is 15 residues long. Trimming pared 0 bases from V and 9 bases from J, leaving 15 bases between. In germline, CDR1 is MGHRA, CDR2 YSYEKL. CDR3 in DNA: TGCGCCAGCAGCCAAGAAAGCATTGGAAGGGGTGAGCAGTTCTTC. Translation: CASSQESIGRGEQFF.

The gene calls are TRBV6-5 and TRBJ2-3; TRBD2 agrees at 7 bases. J was trimmed by 4 bases and V by 2 bases; bases with no gene match: 6. The CDR3 covers 15 residues. CDR1 MNHEY and CDR2 SVGAGI come from the germline V gene. CDR3 sequence reads: CASSYRGTKADTQYF. The CDR3 nucleotides read TGTGCCAGCAGTTACCGCGGGACTAAGGCAGATACGCAGTATTTT.

The genes are TRBV28 and TRBJ1-2, with TRBD1 as a possible D gene (5 bases). Germline V gene lookup returns CDR1 MDHEN and CDR2 SYDVKM. V was trimmed by 10 bases and J by 4 bases, leaving 16 bases between them. The CDR3 extends over 13 amino acids. The CDR3 region is CAIFTRGTYGYTF. The CDR3, as DNA: TGTGCCATCTTTACGCGAGGGACCTATGGCTACACCTTC.

The rearrangement uses TRBV18 and TRBJ1-3, with D tentatively TRBD1 (6 bases). V was cut by 6 bases and J by 5 bases, with 20 bases left in between. CDR1 is KGHSH and CDR2 is LQKENI in the germline V gene. The CDR3 length is 16 residues. CDR3 region: CASSITGRTTRNTIYF. In nucleotides, the CDR3 is TGTGCCAGCTCTATAACAGGGAGGACTACGAGAAACACCATATATTTT.

This clone was found once. The chain uses TRBV6-5 and TRBJ1-5; 10 bases align to TRBD1. Germline values: CDR1 MNHEY, CDR2 SVGAGI. J was trimmed by 4 bases and V by 6 bases; bases with no gene match: 0. CDR3 size: 13 residues. CDR3 region: CASRDRGNQPQHF. The CDR3 nucleotides read TGTGCCAGCAGGGACAGGGGGAATCAGCCCCAGCATTTT.

V usage is TRBV4-3 and J usage is TRBJ1-5; D remains ambiguous. The CDR3 has 15 amino acids. V was pared by 0 bases and J by 1 base, with 7 bases between. Germline V gene sequence: CDR1 LGHNA, CDR2 YSLEER. The CDR3 sequence is CASSQEAGSNQPQHF. The CDR3 DNA reads TGCGCCAGCAGCCAAGAGGCAGGCAGCAATCAGCCCCAGCATTTT.

The table lists this clone with a count of one. The chain links TRBV28 to TRBJ1-5; 9 bases line up with TRBD1. There are 14 residues in the CDR3. With 3 bases clipped from V and 4 bases from J, the junction kept 1 base outside the gene matches. Looked up from germline, CDR1 is MDHEN and CDR2 is SYDVKM. CDR3 DNA sequence: TGTGCCAGCAGTTTGGGACAGGGTAATCAGCCCCAGCATTTT. Its protein product is CASSLGQGNQPQHF.

The V and J genes are TRBV28 and TRBJ1-3, with D unresolved. CDR1 and CDR2 from the germline V gene are MDHEN and SYDVKM. Trimming left V 0 bases short and J 0 bases short, with 6 bases between. This CDR3 spans 15 amino acids. The CDR3 loop is CASSLWQNSGNTIYF. Written as DNA, the CDR3 is TGTGCCAGCAGTTTATGGCAGAACTCTGGAAACACCATATATTTT.